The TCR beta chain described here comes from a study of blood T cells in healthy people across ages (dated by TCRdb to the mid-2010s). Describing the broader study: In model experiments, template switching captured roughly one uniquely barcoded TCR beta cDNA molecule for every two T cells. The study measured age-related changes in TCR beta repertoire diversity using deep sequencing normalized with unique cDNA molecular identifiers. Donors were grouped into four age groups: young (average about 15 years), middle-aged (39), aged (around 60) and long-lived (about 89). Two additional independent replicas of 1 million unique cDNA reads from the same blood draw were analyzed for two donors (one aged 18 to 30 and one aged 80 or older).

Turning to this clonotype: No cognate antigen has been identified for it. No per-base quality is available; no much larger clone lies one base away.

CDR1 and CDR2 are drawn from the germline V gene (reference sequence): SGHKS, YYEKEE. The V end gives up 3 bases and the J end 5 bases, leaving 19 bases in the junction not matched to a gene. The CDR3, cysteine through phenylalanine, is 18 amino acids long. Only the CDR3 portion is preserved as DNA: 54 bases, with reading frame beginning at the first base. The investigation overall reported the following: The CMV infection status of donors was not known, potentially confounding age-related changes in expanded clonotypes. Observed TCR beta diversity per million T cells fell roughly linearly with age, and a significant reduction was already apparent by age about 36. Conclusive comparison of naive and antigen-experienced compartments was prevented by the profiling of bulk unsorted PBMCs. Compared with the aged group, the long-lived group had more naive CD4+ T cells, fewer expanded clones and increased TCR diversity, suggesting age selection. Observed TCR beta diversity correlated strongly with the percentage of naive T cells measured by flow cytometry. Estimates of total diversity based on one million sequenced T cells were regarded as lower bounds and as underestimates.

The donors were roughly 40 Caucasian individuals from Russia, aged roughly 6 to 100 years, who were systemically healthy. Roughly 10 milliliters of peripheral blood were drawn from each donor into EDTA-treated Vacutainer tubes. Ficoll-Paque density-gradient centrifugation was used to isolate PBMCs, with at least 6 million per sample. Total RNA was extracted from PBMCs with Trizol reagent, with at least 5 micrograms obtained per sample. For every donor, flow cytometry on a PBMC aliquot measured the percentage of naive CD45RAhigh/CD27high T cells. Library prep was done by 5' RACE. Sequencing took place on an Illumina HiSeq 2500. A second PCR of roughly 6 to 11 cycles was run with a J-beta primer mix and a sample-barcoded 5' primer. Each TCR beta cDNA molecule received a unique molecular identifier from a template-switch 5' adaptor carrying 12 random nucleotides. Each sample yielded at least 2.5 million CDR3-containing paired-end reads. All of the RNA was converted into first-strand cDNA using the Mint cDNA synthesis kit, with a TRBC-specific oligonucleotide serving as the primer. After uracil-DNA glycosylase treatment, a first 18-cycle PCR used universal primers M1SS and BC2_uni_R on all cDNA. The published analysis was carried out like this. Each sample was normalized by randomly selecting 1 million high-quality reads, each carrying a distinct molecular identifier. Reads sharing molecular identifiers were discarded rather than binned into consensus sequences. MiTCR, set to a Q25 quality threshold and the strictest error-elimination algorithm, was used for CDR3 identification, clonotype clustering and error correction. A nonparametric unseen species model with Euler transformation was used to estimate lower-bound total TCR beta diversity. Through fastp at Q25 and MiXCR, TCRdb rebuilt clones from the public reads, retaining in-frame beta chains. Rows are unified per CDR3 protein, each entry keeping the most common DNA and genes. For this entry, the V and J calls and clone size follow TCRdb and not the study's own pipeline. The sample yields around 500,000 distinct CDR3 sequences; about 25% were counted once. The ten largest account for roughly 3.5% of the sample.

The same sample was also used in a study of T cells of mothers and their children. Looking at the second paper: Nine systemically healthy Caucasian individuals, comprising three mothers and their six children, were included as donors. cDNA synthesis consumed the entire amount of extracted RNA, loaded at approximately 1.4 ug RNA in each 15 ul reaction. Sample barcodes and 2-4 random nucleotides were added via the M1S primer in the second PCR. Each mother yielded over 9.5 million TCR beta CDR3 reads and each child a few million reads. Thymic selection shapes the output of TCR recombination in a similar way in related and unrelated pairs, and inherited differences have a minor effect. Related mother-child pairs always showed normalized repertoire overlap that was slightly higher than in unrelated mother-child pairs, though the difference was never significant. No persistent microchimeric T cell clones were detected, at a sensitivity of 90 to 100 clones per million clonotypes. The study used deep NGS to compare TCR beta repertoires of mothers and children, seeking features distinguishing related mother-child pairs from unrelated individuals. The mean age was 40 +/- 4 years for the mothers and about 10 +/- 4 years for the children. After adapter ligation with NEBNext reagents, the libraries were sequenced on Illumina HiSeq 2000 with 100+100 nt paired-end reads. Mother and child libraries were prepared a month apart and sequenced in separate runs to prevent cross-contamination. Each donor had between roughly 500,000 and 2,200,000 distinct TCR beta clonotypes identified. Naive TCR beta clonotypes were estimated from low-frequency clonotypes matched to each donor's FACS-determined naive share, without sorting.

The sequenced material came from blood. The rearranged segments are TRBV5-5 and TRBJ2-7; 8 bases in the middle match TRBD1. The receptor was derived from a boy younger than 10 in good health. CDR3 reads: CASSSTPARTGSLHEQYF. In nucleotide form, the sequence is TGTGCCAGCAGCTCAACTCCTGCCCGGACAGGGAGCTTGCACGAGCAGTACTTC.